Shown below are 15 T cell receptor beta chains from a single sample sequenced in a study of blood T cell repertoires in COVID-19. This table comes from immunoSEQ multiplex PCR, and its TCRdb copy is limited to in-frame clones, with some not included. Here the sample spans approximately 390,000 clones, nearly 90% being singletons. Specimen: peripheral blood. Receptor source: a man aged 18 to 29 with active or convalescent COVID-19.

A remark on this clone: The identical CDR3 is also encoded by other nucleotide sequences in the sample. The chain carries TRBV27 and TRBJ2-7; D gene ambiguous. From germline, CDR1 is MNHEY and CDR2 SMNVEV (reference sequence). V gave up 6 bases and J gave up 0 bases, with 6 bases separating them. This CDR3 spans 12 amino acids. The CDR3 reads CASSRSSYEQYF. The CDR3 region has the DNA TGTGCCAGCAGCCGGTCCTCCTACGAGCAGTACTTC.

This sequence joins TRBV6-2 or TRBV6-3 and TRBJ1-5; 9 bases are a match to TRBD1. V trimming: 3 bases; J trimming: 1 base; junction bases outside the gene matches: 1. This CDR3 region has 15 residues. CDR1 is MNHEY and CDR2 is SVGEGT in the germline V gene. In DNA, the CDR3 is TGTGCCAGCAGTTATGGGACAGGGAGCAATCAGCCCCAGCATTTT. This translates into CASSYGTGSNQPQHF.

The gene calls are TRBV28 and TRBJ1-4; D is unresolved. The V and J ends lost 6 bases and 4 bases respectively, with 12 bases between them. CDR3 size: 14 residues. Germline CDR1 MDHEN, CDR2 SYDVKM. CDR3 sequence (DNA): TGTGCCAGCAGCTCCCGACGACTTAATGAAAAACTGTTTTTT. It yields the protein CASSSRRLNEKLFF.

The V gene is TRBV7-3, the J gene TRBJ2-1; no clear D. The CDR3 extends over 14 amino acids. CDR1 is SGHTA, CDR2 FQGTGA, per germline. Trimming removed 1 base from V and 4 bases from J, with 8 bases in between. CDR3: CASSLSGYYNEQFF. DNA for the CDR3: TGTGCCAGCAGCTTAAGCGGATATTACAATGAGCAGTTCTTC.

This clone was detected only a few times. This chain links TRBV7-2 with TRBJ2-7; 7 nucleotides line up with TRBD2. The CDR3 runs to 15 residues. J was trimmed by 7 bases and V by 3 bases; bases with no gene match: 12. CDR1 is SGHTA and CDR2 is FQGNSA in the germline V gene. The chain's CDR3 is CASSFRTRDSREQYF. In DNA form, the CDR3 reads TGTGCCAGCAGCTTCCGGACTAGGGACTCCCGGGAGCAGTACTTC. The full variable domain, its missing parts supplied by reference TRBV7-2 and TRBJ2-7, is GAGVSQSPSNKVTEKGKDVELRCDPISGHTALYWYRQSLGQGLEFLIYFQGNSAPDKSGLPSDRFSAERTGGSVSTLTIQRTQQEDSAVYLCASSFRTRDSREQYFGPGTRLTVT.

V and J are TRBV15 and TRBJ2-7; 9 nucleotides agree with TRBD1. The CDR3 loop spans 15 amino acids. After removal of 4 bases from V and 1 base from J, the junction contained 5 bases not matched to a gene. In germline, CDR1 is LNHNV, CDR2 YYDKDF (reference sequence). The CDR3 region has the DNA TGTGCCACCAGCACCGGGGACAGGGCATCCTACGAGCAGTACTTC. It yields the protein CATSTGDRASYEQYF.

This chain connects TRBV4-3 to TRBJ2-1; 7 nucleotides align to TRBD2. The length of the CDR3 is 15 residues. Per germline, CDR1 LGHNA and CDR2 YSLEER. V gave up 0 bases and J gave up 6 bases; unmatched junction bases: 5. CDR3 bases: TGCGCCAGCAGCCAAGATTTGGGAGGGCCCAATGAGCAGTTCTTC. Its translation is CASSQDLGGPNEQFF.

This rearrangement joins TRBV7-9 to TRBJ2-1; 7 bases are a match to TRBD2. The CDR3 runs to 13 residues. Germline CDR1 reads SEHNR; CDR2 reads FQNEAQ (reference sequence). Germline trimming cut 5 bases from V and 8 bases from J; bases unmatched to any gene: 6. Written as DNA, the CDR3 is TGTGCCAGCAGCACGAGCGGGGTCTATGAGCAGTTCTTC. Translated, it gives CASSTSGVYEQFF.

The rearrangement links TRBV21-1 to TRBJ2-3; TRBD1 is taken as the D call from the table, unchecked against the DNA. TRBV21-1 is a pseudogene segment. This CDR3 is built from 14 residues. The CDR3, as DNA: TGTGCCAGCAGCAAAGCAGGGGGCCTAGATACGCAGTATTTT. Protein product: CASSKAGGLDTQYF.

V and J are TRBV27 and TRBJ2-3, with D possibly being TRBD1 (5 bases). Trimming left V 6 bases short and J 11 bases short, with 21 bases between. Germline-derived CDR1 and CDR2 are MNHEY and SMNVEV (reference sequence). This CDR3 has 14 residues. The CDR3: CASSFHDSADEQYF. The DNA of the CDR3 is TGTGCCAGCAGCTTCCATGACAGCGCAGATGAGCAGTATTTT.

The V call is TRBV6-5, the J call TRBJ1-6; D is unresolved. The V and J ends lost 4 bases and 6 bases respectively, with 7 bases between them. The length of the CDR3 is 13 residues. Germline-derived CDR1 and CDR2 are MNHEY and SVGAGI. This CDR3 reads CASSFSFNSPLHF. The CDR3 DNA reads TGTGCCAGCAGTTTCAGTTTTAATTCACCCCTCCACTTT.

The chain combines TRBV18 with TRBJ2-3; 7 bases align to TRBD2. The CDR3 is made up of 16 amino acids. From germline, CDR1 is KGHSH and CDR2 LQKENI. Trimming at V came to 3 bases and at J to 6 bases, leaving 12 bases not matched to a gene. CDR3 protein: CASSPSLADLGDTQYF. The CDR3 DNA follows: TGTGCCAGCTCACCTTCGCTAGCGGACCTTGGGGATACGCAGTATTTT.

The gene calls are TRBV27 and TRBJ1-3; no definite D call. CDR3 length: 15 amino acids. The ends were cut back, 0 bases at V and 1 base at J, with 7 bases in the middle. Germline V gene data show CDR1 as MNHEY and CDR2 as SMNVEV (reference sequence). The CDR3 DNA is TGTGCCAGCAGTTTATCCGGGTTTTCTGGAAACACCATATATTTT. This sequence encodes CASSLSGFSGNTIYF.

This sequence joins TRBV27 and TRBJ2-7, with TRBD1 matching 9 bases. Looked up from germline, CDR1 is MNHEY and CDR2 is SMNVEV (reference sequence). There are 16 residues in the CDR3. V dropped 1 base and J dropped 2; count of bases not matched to a gene: 6. CDR3 protein: CASSLLGTGIPYEQYF. CDR3 DNA sequence: TGTGCCAGCAGTTTATTAGGGACAGGGATCCCCTACGAGCAGTACTTC.

The CDR3 bases are TGTGCCAGCAGCCAGATAAACAGGGTGGCCTACGAGCAGTACTTC. It codes for CASSQINRVAYEQYF. This sequence joins TRBV14 and TRBJ2-7; possible D gene TRBD1, 6 bases. CDR3 length: 15 residues. Trimming left V 3 bases short and J 2 bases short, with 14 bases between. CDR1 SGHDN and CDR2 FVKESK come from the germline V gene.